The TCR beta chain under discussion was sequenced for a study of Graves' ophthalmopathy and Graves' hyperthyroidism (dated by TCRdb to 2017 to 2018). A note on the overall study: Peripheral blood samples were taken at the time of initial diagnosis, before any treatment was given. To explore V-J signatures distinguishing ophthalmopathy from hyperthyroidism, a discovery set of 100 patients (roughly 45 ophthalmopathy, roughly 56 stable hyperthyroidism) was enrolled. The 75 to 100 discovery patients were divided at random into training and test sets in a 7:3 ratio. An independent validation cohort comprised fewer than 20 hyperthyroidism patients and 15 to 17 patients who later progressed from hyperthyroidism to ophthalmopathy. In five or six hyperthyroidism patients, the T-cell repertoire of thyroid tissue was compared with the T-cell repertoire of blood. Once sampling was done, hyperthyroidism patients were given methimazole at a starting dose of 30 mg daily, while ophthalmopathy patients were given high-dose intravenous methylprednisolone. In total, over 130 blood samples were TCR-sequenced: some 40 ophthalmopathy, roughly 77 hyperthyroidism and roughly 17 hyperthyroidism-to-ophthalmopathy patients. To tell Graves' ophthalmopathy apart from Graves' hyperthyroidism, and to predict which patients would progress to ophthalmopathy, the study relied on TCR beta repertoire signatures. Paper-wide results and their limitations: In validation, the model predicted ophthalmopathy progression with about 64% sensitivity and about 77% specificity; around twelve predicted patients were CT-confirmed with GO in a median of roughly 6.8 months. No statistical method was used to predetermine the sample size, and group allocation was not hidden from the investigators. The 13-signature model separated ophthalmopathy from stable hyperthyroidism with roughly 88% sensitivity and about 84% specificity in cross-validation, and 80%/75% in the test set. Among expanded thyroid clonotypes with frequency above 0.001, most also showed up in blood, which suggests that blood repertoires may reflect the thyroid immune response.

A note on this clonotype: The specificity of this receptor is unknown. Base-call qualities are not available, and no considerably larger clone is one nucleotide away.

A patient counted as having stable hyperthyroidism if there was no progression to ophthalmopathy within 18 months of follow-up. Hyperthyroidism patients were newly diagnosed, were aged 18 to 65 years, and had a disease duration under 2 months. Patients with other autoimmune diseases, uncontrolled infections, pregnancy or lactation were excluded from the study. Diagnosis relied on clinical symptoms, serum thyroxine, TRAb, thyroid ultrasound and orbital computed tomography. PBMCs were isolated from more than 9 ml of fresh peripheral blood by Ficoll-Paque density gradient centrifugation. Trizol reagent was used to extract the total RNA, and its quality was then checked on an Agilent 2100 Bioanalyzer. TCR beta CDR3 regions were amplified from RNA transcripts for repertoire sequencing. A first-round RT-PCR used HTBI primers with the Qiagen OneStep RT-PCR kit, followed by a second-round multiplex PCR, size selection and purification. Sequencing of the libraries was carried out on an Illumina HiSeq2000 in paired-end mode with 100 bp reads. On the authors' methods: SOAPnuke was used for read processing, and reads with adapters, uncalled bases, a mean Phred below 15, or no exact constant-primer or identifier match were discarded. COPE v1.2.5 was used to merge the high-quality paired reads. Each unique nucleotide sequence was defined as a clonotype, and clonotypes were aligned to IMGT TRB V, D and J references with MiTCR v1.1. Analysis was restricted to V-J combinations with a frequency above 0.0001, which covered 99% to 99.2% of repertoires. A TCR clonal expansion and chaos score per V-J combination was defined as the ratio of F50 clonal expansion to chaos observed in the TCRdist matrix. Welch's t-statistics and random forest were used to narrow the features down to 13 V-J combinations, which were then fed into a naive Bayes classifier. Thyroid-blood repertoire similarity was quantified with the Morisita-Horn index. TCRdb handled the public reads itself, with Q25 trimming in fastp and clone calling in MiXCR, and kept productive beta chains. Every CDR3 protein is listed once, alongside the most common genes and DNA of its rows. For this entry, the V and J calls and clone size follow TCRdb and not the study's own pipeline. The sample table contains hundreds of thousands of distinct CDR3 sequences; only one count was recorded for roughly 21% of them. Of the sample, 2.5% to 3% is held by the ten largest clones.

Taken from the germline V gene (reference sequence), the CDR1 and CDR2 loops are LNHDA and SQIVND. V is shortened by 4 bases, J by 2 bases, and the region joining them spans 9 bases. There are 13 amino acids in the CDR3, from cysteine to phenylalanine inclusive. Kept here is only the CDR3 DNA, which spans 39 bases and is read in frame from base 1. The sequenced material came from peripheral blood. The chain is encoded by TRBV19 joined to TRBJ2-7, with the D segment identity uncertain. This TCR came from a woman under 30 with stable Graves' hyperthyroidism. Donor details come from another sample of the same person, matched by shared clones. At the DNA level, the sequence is TGTGCCAGTAGTAAATCCAAAACCTACGAGCAGTACTTC. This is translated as CASSKSKTYEQYF.